The 13 T cell receptor beta chains below all came from one sample that was sequenced in a study of identical twins. TCRdb reprocessed the 5' RACE reads with MiXCR, giving one entry per CDR3 protein. The sample gives roughly 1.6 million distinct CDR3 sequences, roughly 35% of which show up once; about 0.3% is in the top ten. The sequenced sample consisted of cord blood. Every receptor here comes from a newborn girl in good health.

CDR3: CASSLVAEIYNEQFF. CDR3 DNA sequence: TGTGCCAGCAGCCTAGTAGCGGAGATATACAATGAGCAGTTCTTC. J is TRBJ2-1 and V is TRBV4-2; possibly TRBD2 for D (6 bases). Germline V gives CDR1 LGHNA, CDR2 YNFKEQ. V lost 4 bases and J 4 bases, leaving 14 bases between the germline ends. The CDR3 runs to 15 residues.

The gene calls are TRBV21-1 and TRBJ2-7; the table names TRBD2, a call not compared with the DNA. TRBV21-1 is a listed pseudogene. This CDR3 region has 17 residues. The CDR3 protein is CASSKGELAASYNEQYF. CDR3 DNA: TGTGCCAGCAGCAAAGGAGAACTAGCGGCATCCTACAATGAGCAGTACTTC.

The chain carries TRBV28 and TRBJ1-5; possible D gene TRBD1, 5 bases. The CDR3 consists of 14 residues. The V end lost 1 base, the J end lost 7 bases, and 11 bases lay between the germline ends. CDR1 and CDR2 (germline): MDHEN, SYDVKM. The CDR3 reads CASSLSGSGQPQHF. CDR3 in DNA: TGTGCCAGCAGTTTATCAGGGTCTGGGCAGCCCCAGCATTTT.

There are a few counts of this clonotype. The chain carries TRBV20-1 and TRBJ2-1; 10 positions agree with TRBD1. Trimming at V came to 4 bases and at J to 5 bases, leaving 5 bases not matched to a gene. The CDR3 totals 14 residues. The germline V gene has CDR1 DFQATT and CDR2 SNEGSKA (reference sequence). The CDR3 loop reads CSAIRDRGHNEQFF. In DNA, the CDR3 is TGCAGTGCTATTCGGGACAGGGGCCACAATGAGCAGTTCTTC.

This clonotype was seen ten or more times. The chain joins TRBV6-1 to TRBJ1-2; unclear D gene. With 3 bases removed from V and 8 bases from J, the gap between germline ends came to 7 bases. Germline CDR1 is MNHNS and CDR2 is SASEGT. The CDR3 runs 11 residues. This CDR3 reads CASSEGRGYTF. In nucleotides, the CDR3 is TGTGCCAGCAGTGAGGGGAGAGGCTACACCTTC.

V usage is TRBV7-8 and J usage is TRBJ1-4; TRBD1 matches 9 bases. The trim removed 4 bases at V and 5 bases at J, leaving 11 bases unmatched. Germline CDR1 reads SGHVS; CDR2 reads FQNEAQ. The CDR3 extends over 17 amino acids. CDR3 sequence (DNA): TGTGCCAGCAGCTCAGGATTAACCGGGACAGGGAATGAAAAACTGTTTTTT. Translated, it gives CASSSGLTGTGNEKLFF.

This chain joins TRBV5-1 and TRBJ2-1; TRBD2 matches at 8 bases. CDR3 length equals 16 residues. J gave up 8 bases and V 4 bases, and 14 bases lay outside the gene matches. CDR1 and CDR2 (germline): SGHRS, YFSETQ. The chain's CDR3 is CASSHVDGRVGDEQFF. In DNA form, the CDR3 reads TGCGCCAGCAGCCACGTCGACGGGAGGGTGGGGGATGAGCAGTTCTTC.

V is TRBV2 and J is TRBJ2-7, with 10 bases fitting TRBD2. V was pared by 11 bases and J by 4 bases, with 8 bases of the junction left unmatched. CDR1 is SNHLY and CDR2 is FYNNEI in the germline V gene. The length of the CDR3 is 13 residues. This CDR3 is CAGRTSGGYEQYF. The CDR3 DNA follows: TGTGCCGGCCGGACTAGCGGAGGTTACGAGCAGTACTTC.

The rearrangement uses TRBV10-3 and TRBJ1-2; D is unclear. The germline gives CDR1 ENHRY, CDR2 SYGVKD. V dropped 6 bases and J dropped 1 base, with 18 bases sitting between them. This CDR3 has 16 residues. The CDR3: CAIRATFERRNYGYTF. The CDR3, as DNA: TGTGCCATCAGGGCTACGTTCGAAAGGCGTAACTATGGCTACACCTTC.

This clonotype was detected many times. J is TRBJ2-7 and V is TRBV7-9; D remains ambiguous. Trimming removed 1 base at V and 0 bases at J, with 4 bases between. The CDR3 is made up of 13 amino acids. CDR1 and CDR2 (germline): SEHNR, FQNEAQ (reference sequence). CDR3 loop: CASSLGISYEQYF. DNA for the CDR3: TGTGCCAGCAGCTTAGGGATCTCCTACGAGCAGTACTTC.

In its sample, this clonotype was seen once. The V gene is TRBV19, the J gene TRBJ2-7; tentative D call: TRBD2 (5 bases). Trimming removed 5 bases from V and 0 bases from J, with 14 bases in between. Germline CDR1 is LNHDA and CDR2 is SQIVND (reference sequence). This CDR3 is built from 15 residues. In DNA, the CDR3 is TGTGCCAGTAGTGGAGGACCAACCCACTCCTACGAGCAGTACTTC. It encodes CASSGGPTHSYEQYF. The full variable domain, rest sourced from reference TRBV19 and TRBJ2-7, is DGGITQSPKYLFRKEGQNVTLSCEQNLNHDAMYWYRQDPGQGLRLIYYSQIVNDFQKGDIAEGYSVSREKKESFPLTVTSAQKNPTAFYLCASSGGPTHSYEQYFGPGTRLTVT.

The chain employs TRBV27 and TRBJ2-2, with 8 nucleotides matching TRBD2. Germline V gene lookup returns CDR1 MNHEY and CDR2 SMNVEV (reference sequence). The J segment lost 7 bases and the V segment lost 6 bases, leaving 13 bases of the junction unmatched. This CDR3 has 16 amino acids. Here the CDR3 reads CASRTSGTRLGGELFF. CDR3 DNA sequence: TGTGCCAGCAGGACTTCCGGGACTAGACTAGGCGGGGAGCTGTTTTTT.

This clonotype appeared a few times. V and J are TRBV5-1 and TRBJ1-2; unclear D gene. In germline, CDR1 is SGHRS, CDR2 YFSETQ. The CDR3 sequence is 14 residues long. Trimming cost V 4 bases and J 5 bases, with 15 bases left between them. The CDR3 DNA reads TGCGCCAGCAGCCGGGCTGAGACATTTTATGGCTACACCTTC. This gives the protein CASSRAETFYGYTF.